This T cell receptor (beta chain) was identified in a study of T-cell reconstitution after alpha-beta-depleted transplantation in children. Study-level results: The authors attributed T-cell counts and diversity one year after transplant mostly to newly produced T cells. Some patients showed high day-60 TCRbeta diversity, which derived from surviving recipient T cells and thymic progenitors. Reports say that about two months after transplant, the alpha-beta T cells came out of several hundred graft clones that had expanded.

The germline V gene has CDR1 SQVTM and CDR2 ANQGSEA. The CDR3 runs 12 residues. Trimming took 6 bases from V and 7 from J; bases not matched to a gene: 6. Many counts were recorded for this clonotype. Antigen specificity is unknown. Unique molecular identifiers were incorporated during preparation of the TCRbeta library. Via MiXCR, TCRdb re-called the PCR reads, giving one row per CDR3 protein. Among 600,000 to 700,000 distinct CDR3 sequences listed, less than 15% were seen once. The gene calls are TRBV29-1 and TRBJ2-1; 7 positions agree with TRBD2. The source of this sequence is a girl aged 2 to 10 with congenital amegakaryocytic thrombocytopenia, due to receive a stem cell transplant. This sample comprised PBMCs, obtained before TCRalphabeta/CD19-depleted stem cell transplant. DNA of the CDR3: TGCAGCGTGGGGCGGGGGAATAATGAGCAGTTCTTC. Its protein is CSVGRGNNEQFF.